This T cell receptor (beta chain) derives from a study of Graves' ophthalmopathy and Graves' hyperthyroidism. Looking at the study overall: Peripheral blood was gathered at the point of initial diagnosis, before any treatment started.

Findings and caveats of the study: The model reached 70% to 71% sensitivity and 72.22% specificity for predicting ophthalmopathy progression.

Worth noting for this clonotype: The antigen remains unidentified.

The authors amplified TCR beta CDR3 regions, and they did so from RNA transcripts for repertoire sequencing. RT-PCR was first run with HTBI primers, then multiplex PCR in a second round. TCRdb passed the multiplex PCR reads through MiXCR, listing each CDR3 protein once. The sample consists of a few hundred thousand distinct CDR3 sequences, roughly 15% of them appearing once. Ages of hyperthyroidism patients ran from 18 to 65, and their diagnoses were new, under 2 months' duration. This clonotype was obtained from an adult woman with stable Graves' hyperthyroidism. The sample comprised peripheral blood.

The CDR3 nucleotides are TGCAGTGCACTAGTCGAATCCTACGAGCAGTACTTC. Translation: CSALVESYEQYF. The chain employs TRBV20-1 and TRBJ2-7; tentatively, D is TRBD2 (5 bases). V was clipped by 6 bases and J by 1 base, with 10 bases between them. Germline V gives CDR1 DFQATT, CDR2 SNEGSKA (reference sequence). The CDR3 length is 12 residues.